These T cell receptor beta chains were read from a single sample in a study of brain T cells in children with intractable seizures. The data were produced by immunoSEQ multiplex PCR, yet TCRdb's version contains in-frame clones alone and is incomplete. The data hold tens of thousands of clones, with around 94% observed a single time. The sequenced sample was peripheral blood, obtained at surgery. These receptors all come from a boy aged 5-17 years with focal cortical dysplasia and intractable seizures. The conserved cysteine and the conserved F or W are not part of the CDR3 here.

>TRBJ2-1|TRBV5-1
ASSTRTAYSYNEQF
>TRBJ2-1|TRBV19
ASETGGMDEQF
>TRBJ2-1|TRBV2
ASSYGTSGVGEQF
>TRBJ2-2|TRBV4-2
ASSQVYRLASSGELF
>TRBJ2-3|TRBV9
ASSLVYGSSTDTQY
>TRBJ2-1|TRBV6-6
ASSYSGWGSGNEQF
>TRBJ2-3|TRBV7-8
ASSLWEGQY
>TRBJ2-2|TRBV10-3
AISEGGDTGELF
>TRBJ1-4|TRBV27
ASSSLPTNEKLF
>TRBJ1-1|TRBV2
ASSERRNTEAF
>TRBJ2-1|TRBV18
ASSATRDNEQF
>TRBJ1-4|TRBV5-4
ASSQYPRSGDEKLF
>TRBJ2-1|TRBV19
ASSILGREQF
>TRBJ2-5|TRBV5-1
ASSSSRGRETQY
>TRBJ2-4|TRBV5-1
ASSLESGRTQVAKNIQY
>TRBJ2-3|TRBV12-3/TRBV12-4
ASSFVGDTQY
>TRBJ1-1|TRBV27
ASSWGSGRNTEAF
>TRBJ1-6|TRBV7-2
ASSLRQDPNSPLH
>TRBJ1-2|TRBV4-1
ASSQVGPMPNYGYT
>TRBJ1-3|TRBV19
ASSMGSQSGNTIY
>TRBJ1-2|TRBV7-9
ASSAEGGTASYGYT
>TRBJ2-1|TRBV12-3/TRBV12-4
ASSLAHEQF
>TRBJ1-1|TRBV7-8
ASSLETAMNTEAF
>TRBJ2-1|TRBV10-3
AISESTLGLAGYNEQF
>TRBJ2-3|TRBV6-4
ASSDSDSTDTQY
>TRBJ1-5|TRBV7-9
ASSLLGSNQPQH
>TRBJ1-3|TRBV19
ASSIYGVYSGNTIY
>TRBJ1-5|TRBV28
ASSPGTPNQPQH
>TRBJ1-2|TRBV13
ASSSPLGGEGGYT
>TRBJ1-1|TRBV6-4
ASKGRGTEAF
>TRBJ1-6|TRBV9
ASRAGAGEDSPLH
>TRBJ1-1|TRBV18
ASSGEYREAF
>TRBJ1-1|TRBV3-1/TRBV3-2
ASSRLGTGKGTEAF
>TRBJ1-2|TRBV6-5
ASRDRNYGYT
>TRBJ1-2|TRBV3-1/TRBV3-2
ASSTEGGYT
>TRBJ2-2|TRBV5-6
ASSLDPGNTGELF
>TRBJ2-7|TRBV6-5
ASRRRGGRNEQY
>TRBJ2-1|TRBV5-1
ASSLLAGAMLWNEQF
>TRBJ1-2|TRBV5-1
ASSPIQGKGIYGYT
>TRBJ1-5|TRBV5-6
ASSLGQYSNQPQH
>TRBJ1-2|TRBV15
ATSSRDTVYGYT
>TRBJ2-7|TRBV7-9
ASSSDSFSYEQY
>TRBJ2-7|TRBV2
ASRDRGSREQY
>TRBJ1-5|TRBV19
ASSLSGQILLSNQPQH
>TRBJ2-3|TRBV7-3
ASSPGRGPTDTQY
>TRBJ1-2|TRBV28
ASTPDRGGYGYT
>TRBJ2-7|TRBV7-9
ASSLGGSTYEQY
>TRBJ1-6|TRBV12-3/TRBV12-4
ASSLIGTSLH
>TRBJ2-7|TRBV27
ASSFLAPPPREQY
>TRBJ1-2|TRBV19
ASFAPGSYGYT
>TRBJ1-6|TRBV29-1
SVGGEGGRPLH
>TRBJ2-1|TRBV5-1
ASSLANLALGNEQF
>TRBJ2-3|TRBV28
ATSWRVVADTQY
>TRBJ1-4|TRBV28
ASSLWGPMMNEKLF
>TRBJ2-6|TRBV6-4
ASSEMSGANVLT
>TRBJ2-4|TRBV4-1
ASSQFRGNIQY
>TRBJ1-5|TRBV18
ASSPTGTPSSNQPQH
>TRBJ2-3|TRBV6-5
ASSTADREIDTQY